This T cell receptor beta chain was recovered during a study of T cells in Graves' hyperthyroidism and ophthalmopathy. This clonotype was counted many times. Deletions cut 1 base from V and 2 bases from J, with 9 bases between. Per germline, CDR1 SGHVS and CDR2 FQNEAQ. The CDR3 is 14 amino acids. Clinicians diagnosed patients from clinical symptoms, serum thyroxine and TRAb, thyroid ultrasound and orbital computed tomography. Researchers took RNA transcripts and amplified the TCR beta CDR3 regions from them. First-round RT-PCR with HTBI primers amplified the TCR CDR3 region. TCRdb used MiXCR to reprocess the multiplex PCR reads, holding one entry per CDR3 protein. The sample holds 110,000 to 150,000 distinct CDR3 sequences, around 20% seen once.

Sequencing used blood. This chain connects TRBV7-8 to TRBJ2-7; perhaps TRBD2 as D (5 bases). This clonotype was obtained from a woman between 50 and 59 years old with Graves' hyperthyroidism that later progressed to Graves' ophthalmopathy. The CDR3 sequence: CASSLVALAYEQYF. The DNA for the CDR3 is TGTGCCAGCAGCTTAGTAGCGTTAGCCTACGAGCAGTACTTC.